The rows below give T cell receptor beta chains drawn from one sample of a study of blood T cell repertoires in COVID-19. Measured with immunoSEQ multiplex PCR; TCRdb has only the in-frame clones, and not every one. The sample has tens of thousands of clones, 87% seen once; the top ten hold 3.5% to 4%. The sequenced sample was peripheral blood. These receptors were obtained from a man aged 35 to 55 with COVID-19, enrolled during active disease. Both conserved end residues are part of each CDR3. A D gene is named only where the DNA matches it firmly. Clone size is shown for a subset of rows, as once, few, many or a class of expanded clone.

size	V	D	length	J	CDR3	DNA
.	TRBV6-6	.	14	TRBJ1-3	CASSPDSSGNTIYF	TGTGCCAGCAGTCCGGACAGCTCTGGAAACACCATATATTTT
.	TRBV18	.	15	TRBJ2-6	CASSLQASGANVLTF	TGTGCCAGCTCACTCCAAGCCTCTGGGGCCAACGTCCTGACTTTC
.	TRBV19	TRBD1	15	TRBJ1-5	CASRRTGELGQPQHF	TGTGCCAGTAGAAGGACAGGGGAGTTAGGTCAGCCCCAGCATTTT
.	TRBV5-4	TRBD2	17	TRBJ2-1	CASSLARSGRWDHEQFF	TGTGCCAGCAGCTTGGCCCGTAGCGGGAGATGGGATCATGAGCAGTTCTTC
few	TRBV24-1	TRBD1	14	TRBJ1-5	CATARDRDDQPQHF	TGTGCCACCGCCAGGGACAGGGACGATCAGCCCCAGCATTTT
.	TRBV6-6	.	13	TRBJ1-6	CASSFGTNSPLHF	TGTGCCAGCAGTTTCGGGACAAATTCACCCCTCCACTTT
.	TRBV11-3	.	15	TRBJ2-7	CASSLVGGEDYEQYF	TGTGCCAGCAGCTTAGTAGGAGGGGAAGACTACGAGCAGTACTTC
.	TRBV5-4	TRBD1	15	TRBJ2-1	CASSLGDRALGEQFF	TGTGCCAGCAGCTTGGGAGACAGGGCCTTGGGTGAGCAGTTCTTC
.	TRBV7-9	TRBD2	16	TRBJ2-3	CASSRGTSGGTDTQYF	TGTGCCAGCAGCCGGGGGACTAGCGGAGGCACAGATACGCAGTATTTT
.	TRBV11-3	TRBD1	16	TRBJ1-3	CASSTGQEPPGNTIYF	TGTGCCAGCAGCACCGGACAGGAGCCGCCTGGAAACACCATATATTTT
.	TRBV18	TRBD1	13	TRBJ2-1	CASSPTGDNEQFF	TGTGCCAGCTCTCCGACAGGGGACAATGAGCAGTTCTTC
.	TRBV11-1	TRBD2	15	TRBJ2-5	CASRKLAGGRETQYF	TGTGCCAGCAGAAAGTTAGCGGGAGGGCGAGAGACCCAGTACTTC
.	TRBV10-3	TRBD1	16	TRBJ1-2	CAISESRTGSDYGYTF	TGTGCCATCAGTGAGTCTCGGACAGGGTCGGACTATGGCTACACCTTC
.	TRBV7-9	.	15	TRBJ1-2	CASNVDMGRGYGYTF	TGTGCCAGCAACGTCGACATGGGGCGAGGCTATGGCTACACCTTC
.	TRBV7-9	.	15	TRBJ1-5	CASSPGFGSNQPQHF	TGTGCCAGCAGCCCAGGATTTGGGAGCAATCAGCCCCAGCATTTT
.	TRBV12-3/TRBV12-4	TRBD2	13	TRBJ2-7	CASRRGESYEQYF	TGTGCCAGCAGGCGGGGGGAGTCCTACGAGCAGTACTTC
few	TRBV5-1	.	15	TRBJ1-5	CASSPNTGRNQPQHF	TGCGCCAGCAGCCCCAATACAGGGCGCAATCAGCCCCAGCATTTT
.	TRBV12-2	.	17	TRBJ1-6	CASRCGHSGAYNSPLHF	TGTGCAAGTCGCTGTGGGCACTCAGGGGCCTATAATTCACCCCTCCACTTT
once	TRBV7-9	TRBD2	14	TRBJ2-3	CASSFQREGDTQYF	TGTGCCAGCAGCTTCCAGCGGGAGGGAGATACGCAGTATTTT
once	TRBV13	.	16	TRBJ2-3	CASSLSITPGTDTQYF	TGTGCCAGCAGCTTGAGTATCACTCCCGGCACAGATACGCAGTATTTT
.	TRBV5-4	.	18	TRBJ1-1	CASSHGGQGYIRDTEAFF	TGTGCCAGCAGCCACGGGGGGCAGGGTTATATTAGGGACACTGAAGCTTTCTTT
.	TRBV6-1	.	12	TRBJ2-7	CASSEDYYEQYF	TGTGCCAGCAGTGAGGACTACTACGAGCAGTACTTC
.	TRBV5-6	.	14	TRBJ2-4	CASRRSGTKNIQYF	TGTGCCAGCAGGCGAAGCGGAACCAAAAACATTCAGTACTTC
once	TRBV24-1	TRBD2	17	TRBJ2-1	CATSAPYGTSGYNEQFF	TGTGCCACCAGTGCTCCATACGGGACTAGCGGTTACAATGAGCAGTTCTTC
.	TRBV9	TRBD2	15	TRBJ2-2	CASSLSGSDTGELFF	TGTGCCAGCAGTCTTAGCGGGAGCGATACCGGGGAGCTGTTTTTT
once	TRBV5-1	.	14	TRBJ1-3	CASSRSYSGNTIYF	TGCGCCAGCAGCCGATCCTACTCTGGAAACACCATATATTTT
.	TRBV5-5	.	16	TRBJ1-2	CASNRDPGLSNYGYTF	TGTGCCAGCAACAGGGACCCGGGATTATCCAACTATGGCTACACCTTC
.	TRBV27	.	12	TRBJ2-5	CASTFGPETQYF	TGTGCCAGCACCTTTGGCCCAGAGACCCAGTACTTC
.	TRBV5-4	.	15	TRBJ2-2	CASSLENMNTGELFF	TGTGCCAGCAGCTTGGAGAACATGAACACCGGGGAGCTGTTTTTT
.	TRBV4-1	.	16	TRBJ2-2	CASSLIGGVWTGELFF	TGCGCCAGCAGCCTTATTGGGGGCGTGTGGACCGGGGAGCTGTTTTTT
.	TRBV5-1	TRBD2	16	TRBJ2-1	CASSSSLASSYNEQFF	TGCGCCAGCAGCTCCTCACTAGCGTCCTCCTACAATGAGCAGTTCTTC
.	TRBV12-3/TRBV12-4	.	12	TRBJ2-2	CASSLVAGELFF	TGTGCCAGCAGTTTAGTCGCCGGGGAGCTGTTTTTT
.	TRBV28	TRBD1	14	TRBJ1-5	CASSSGQEGQPQHF	TGTGCCAGCAGTTCCGGACAGGAAGGTCAGCCCCAGCATTTT
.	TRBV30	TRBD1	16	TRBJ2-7	CAWSNRGLYSVYEQYF	TGTGCCTGGAGTAACAGGGGTTTGTATTCTGTCTACGAGCAGTACTTC
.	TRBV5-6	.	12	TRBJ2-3	CASSSGTDTQYF	TGTGCCAGCAGCTCAGGCACAGATACGCAGTATTTT
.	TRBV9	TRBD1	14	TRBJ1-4	CASSEGQGNEKLFF	TGTGCCAGCAGCGAGGGACAGGGCAATGAAAAACTGTTTTTT
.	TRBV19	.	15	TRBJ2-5	CASSMALGGGETQYF	TGTGCCAGTAGTATGGCCTTGGGAGGAGGAGAGACCCAGTACTTC
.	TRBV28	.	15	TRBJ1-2	CASSSDGGQGSGYTF	TGTGCCAGCAGTTCCGACGGCGGGCAGGGGAGTGGCTACACCTTC
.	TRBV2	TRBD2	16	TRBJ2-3	CASKASGGLSTDTQYF	TGTGCCAGCAAGGCTAGCGGGGGCCTTAGCACAGATACGCAGTATTTT
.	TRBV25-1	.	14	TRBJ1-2	CASSGGGGRYGYTF	TGTGCCAGCAGTGGAGGGGGGGGCCGCTATGGCTACACCTTC
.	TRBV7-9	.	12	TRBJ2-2	CASSSGSGELFF	TGTGCCAGCAGCTCAGGTTCCGGGGAGCTGTTTTTT
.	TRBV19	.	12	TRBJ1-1	CASTLGNTEAFF	TGTGCCAGTACACTCGGGAACACTGAAGCTTTCTTT
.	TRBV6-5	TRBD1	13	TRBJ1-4	CASSYDRAGKLFF	TGTGCCAGCAGTTACGACAGGGCAGGGAAACTGTTTTTT
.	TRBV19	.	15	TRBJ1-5	CASSMGRNSNQPQHF	TGTGCCAGTAGTATGGGGCGAAATAGCAATCAGCCCCAGCATTTT
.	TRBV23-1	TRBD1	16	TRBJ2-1	CASSPAQGGGYNEQFF	TGCGCCAGCAGTCCAGCACAGGGGGGAGGTTACAATGAGCAGTTCTTC
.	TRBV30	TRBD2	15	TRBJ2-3	CAWIRGAGPTDTQYF	TGTGCCTGGATTCGTGGAGCGGGACCCACAGATACGCAGTATTTT
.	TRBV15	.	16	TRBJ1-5	CATSRADLSEVKPQHF	TGTGCCACCAGCAGAGCTGACTTGTCGGAAGTCAAGCCCCAGCATTTT
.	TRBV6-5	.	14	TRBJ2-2	CASRPVSGTGELFF	TGTGCCAGCAGACCAGTTAGCGGCACCGGGGAGCTGTTTTTT
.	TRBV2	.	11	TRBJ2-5	CASTREETQYF	TGTGCCAGCACGCGTGAAGAGACCCAGTACTTC
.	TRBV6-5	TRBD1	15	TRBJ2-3	CASSNRGQSTDTQYF	TGTGCCAGCAGCAACAGGGGCCAGAGCACAGATACGCAGTATTTT
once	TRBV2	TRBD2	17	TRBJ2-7	CASSEALLAGLRDEQYF	TGTGCCAGCAGTGAGGCGTTACTAGCGGGATTAAGGGACGAGCAGTACTTC
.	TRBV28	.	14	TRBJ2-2	CASSLRGRTGELFF	TGTGCCAGCAGTTTACGAGGGCGGACCGGGGAGCTGTTTTTT
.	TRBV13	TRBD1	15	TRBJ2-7	CASSLGQGFAYEQYF	TGTGCCAGCAGCCTGGGACAGGGGTTCGCCTACGAGCAGTACTTC
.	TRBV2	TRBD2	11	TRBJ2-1	CASLGTIFQFF	TGTGCCAGTCTTGGGACTATCTTCCAGTTCTTC
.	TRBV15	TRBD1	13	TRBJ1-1	CATSGQAATEAFF	TGTGCCACCAGCGGACAGGCGGCCACTGAAGCTTTCTTT
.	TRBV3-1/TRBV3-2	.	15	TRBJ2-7	CASSQVFLGGYEQYF	TGTGCCAGCAGCCAAGTATTTCTAGGCGGGTACGAGCAGTACTTC
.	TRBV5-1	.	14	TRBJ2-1	CASSRGYGLNEQFF	TGCGCCAGCAGCCGAGGGTACGGGCTCAATGAGCAGTTCTTC
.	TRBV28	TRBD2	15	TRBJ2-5	CASSPNGLAQETQYF	TGTGCCAGCAGCCCCAATGGACTAGCCCAAGAGACCCAGTACTTC
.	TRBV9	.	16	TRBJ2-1	CASGSSVGAAYNEQFF	TGTGCCAGCGGTTCGTCTGTAGGGGCAGCGTACAATGAGCAGTTCTTC
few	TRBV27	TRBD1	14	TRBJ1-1	CASSPPTGGTEAFF	TGTGCCAGCAGTCCCCCGACAGGGGGCACTGAAGCTTTCTTT